This T cell receptor (beta chain) was profiled in a study of control samples from healthy donors and cancer patients. TCRdb keeps only in-frame clones here, not all; method: immunoSEQ multiplex PCR. The sample records 150,000 to 200,000 clones, about 86% being singletons. There are 14 residues in the CDR3. V shed 10 bases, J shed 1 base, and the junction held 9 bases outside the gene matches. Germline V gene sequence: CDR1 LNHDA, CDR2 SQIVND (reference sequence). V usage is TRBV19 and J usage is TRBJ2-5, with 7 nucleotides matching TRBD2. Sequenced material: blood. The receptor was derived from a man younger than 35 in good health. The CDR3 protein is CATRRGILQETQYF. The CDR3 DNA sequence: TGTGCCACCCGGCGGGGGATACTCCAAGAGACCCAGTACTTC.